This T cell receptor beta chain originates from a study of blood T cell repertoires in COVID-19. The wider study: T cells, B-cell-depleted T cells, or PBMCs provided the cDNA or gDNA that served as material.

V gave up 0 bases and J gave up 3 bases, with 12 bases separating them. The CDR3 is 15 residues long. Germline V gives CDR1 LGHDT, CDR2 YNNKEL (reference sequence). In the original workflow: Nucleated cell counts were estimated from reference gene primer amplification. TCRdb's copy holds only in-frame clones and misses some; the assay was immunoSEQ multiplex PCR. From that table come the V and J calls and clone size; the DNA was used to work out D and trimming. The sample has around 200,000 clones, approximately 80% seen once; the top ten hold around 6.3%. While infection was still active, Seattle patients were enrolled and then followed longitudinally.

This TCR derives from a woman between 40 and 50 years old with COVID-19, enrolled during active disease. Sequencing used peripheral blood. The chain carries TRBV3-1 (or the pseudogene TRBV3-2) and TRBJ2-7; the D gene is possibly TRBD1 (5 bases). The CDR3 region has the DNA TGTGCCAGCAGCCAAGATGGGGCTCGGATCTACGAGCAGTACTTC. Protein: CASSQDGARIYEQYF.